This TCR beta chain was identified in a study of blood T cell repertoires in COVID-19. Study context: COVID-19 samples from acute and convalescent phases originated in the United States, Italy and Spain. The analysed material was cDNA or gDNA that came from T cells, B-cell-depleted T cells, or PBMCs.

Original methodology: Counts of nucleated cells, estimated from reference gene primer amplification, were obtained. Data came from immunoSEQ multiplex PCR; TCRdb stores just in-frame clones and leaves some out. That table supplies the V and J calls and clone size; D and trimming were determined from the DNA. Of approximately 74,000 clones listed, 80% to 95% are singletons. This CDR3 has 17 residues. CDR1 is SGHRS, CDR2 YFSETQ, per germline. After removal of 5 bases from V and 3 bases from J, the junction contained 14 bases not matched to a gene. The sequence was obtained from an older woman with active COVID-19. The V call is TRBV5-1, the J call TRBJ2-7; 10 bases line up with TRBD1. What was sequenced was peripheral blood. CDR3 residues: CASRSTGTGEKGYEQYF. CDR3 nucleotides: TGCGCCAGCAGATCGACCGGGACAGGGGAAAAAGGCTACGAGCAGTACTTC.